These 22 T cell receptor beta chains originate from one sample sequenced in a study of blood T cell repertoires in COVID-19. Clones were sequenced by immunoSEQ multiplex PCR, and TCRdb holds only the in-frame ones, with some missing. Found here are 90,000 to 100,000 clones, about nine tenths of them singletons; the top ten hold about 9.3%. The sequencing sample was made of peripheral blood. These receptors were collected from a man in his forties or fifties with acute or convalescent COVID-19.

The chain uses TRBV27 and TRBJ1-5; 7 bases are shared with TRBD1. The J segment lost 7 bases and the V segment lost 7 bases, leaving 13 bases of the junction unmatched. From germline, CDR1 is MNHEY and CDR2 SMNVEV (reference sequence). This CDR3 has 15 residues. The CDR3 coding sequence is TGTGCCAGCACCTTACCGGGCAGGGGGGACCAGCCCCAGCATTTT. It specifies CASTLPGRGDQPQHF.

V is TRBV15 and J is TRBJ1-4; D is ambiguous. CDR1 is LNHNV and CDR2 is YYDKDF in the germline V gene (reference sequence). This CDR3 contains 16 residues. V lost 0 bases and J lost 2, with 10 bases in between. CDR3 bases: TGTGCCACCAGCAGAGATCAGGTTACGACTAATGAAAAACTGTTTTTT. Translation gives CATSRDQVTTNEKLFF.

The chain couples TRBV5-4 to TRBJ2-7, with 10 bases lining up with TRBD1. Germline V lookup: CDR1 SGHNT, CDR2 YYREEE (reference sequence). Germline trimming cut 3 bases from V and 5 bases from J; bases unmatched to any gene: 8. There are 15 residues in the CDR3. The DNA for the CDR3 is TGTGCCAGCAGCTCGACGCCGGGACAGGGGAACGAGCAGTACTTC. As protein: CASSSTPGQGNEQYF.

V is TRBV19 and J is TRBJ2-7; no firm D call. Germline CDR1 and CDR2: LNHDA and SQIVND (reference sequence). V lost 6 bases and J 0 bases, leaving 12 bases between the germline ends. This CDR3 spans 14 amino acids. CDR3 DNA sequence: TGTGCCAGTAGGACCGGAGTTGGCTCCTACGAGCAGTACTTC. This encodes CASRTGVGSYEQYF.

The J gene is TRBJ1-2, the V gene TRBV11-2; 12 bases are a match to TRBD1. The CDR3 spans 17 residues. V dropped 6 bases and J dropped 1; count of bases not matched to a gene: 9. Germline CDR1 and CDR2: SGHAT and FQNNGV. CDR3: CASRPGTGGSINYGYTF. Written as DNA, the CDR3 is TGTGCCAGCAGACCCGGGACAGGGGGCTCCATTAACTATGGCTACACCTTC.

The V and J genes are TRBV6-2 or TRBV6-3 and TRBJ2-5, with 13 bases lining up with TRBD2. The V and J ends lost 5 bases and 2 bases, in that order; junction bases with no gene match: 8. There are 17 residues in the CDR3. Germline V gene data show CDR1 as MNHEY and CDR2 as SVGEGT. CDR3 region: CASSRVAGLAGQETQYF. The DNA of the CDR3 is TGTGCCAGCAGTAGAGTCGCGGGACTAGCGGGACAAGAGACCCAGTACTTC.

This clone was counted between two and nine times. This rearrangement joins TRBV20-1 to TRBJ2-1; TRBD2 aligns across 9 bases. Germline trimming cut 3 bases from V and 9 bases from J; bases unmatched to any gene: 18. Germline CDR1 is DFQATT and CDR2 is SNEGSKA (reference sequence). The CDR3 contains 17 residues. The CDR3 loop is CSASPARAGGRATEQFF. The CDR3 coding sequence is TGCAGTGCTAGTCCCGCACGAGCAGGCGGGAGGGCCACTGAGCAGTTCTTC.

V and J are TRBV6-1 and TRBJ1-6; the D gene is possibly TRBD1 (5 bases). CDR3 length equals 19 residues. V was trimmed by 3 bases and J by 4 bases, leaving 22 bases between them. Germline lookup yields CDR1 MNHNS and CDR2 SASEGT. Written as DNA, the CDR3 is TGTGCCAGCAGTGAGGGGGACTTCAAAACCGGATATTATAATTCACCCCTCCACTTT. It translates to CASSEGDFKTGYYNSPLHF.

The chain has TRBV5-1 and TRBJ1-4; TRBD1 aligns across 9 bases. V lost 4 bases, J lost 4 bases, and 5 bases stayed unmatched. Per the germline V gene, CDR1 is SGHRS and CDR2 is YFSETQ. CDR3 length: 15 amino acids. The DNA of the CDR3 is TGCGCCAGCAGCGGACAGGGGACATTTAATGAAAAACTGTTTTTT. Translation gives CASSGQGTFNEKLFF.

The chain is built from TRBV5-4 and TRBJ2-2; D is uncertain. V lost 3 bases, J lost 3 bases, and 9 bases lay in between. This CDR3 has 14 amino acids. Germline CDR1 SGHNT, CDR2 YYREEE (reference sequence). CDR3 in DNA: TGTGCCAGCAGCTACAACCGGGACACCGGGGAGCTGTTTTTT. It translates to CASSYNRDTGELFF.

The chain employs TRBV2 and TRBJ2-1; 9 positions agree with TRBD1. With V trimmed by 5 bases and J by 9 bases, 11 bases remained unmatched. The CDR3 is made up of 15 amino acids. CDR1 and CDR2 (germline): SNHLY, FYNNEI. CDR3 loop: CASSLGQGLLSEQFF. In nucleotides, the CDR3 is TGTGCCAGCAGTCTGGGACAGGGTTTATTATCTGAGCAGTTCTTC.

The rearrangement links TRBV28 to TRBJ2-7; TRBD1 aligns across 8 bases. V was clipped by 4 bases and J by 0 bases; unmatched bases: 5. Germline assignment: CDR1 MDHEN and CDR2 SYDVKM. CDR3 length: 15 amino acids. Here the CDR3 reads CASSSTGVSSYEQYF. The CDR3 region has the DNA TGTGCCAGCAGTTCGACAGGGGTGAGCTCCTACGAGCAGTACTTC.

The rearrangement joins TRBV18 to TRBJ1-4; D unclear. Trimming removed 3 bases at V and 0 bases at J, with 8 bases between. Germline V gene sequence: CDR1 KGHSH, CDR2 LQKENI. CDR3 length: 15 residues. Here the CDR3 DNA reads TGTGCCAGCTCACCGGGCAAAGCAACTAATGAAAAACTGTTTTTT. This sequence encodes CASSPGKATNEKLFF.

The DNA of the CDR3 is TGTGCCAGTAGTATAGATCCCCCAGGCGCCTCCTACAATGAGCAGTTCTTC. Translating it yields CASSIDPPGASYNEQFF. The gene calls are TRBV19 and TRBJ2-1; D not certain. V lost 0 bases and J 0 bases, leaving 12 bases between the germline ends. Germline V gene sequence: CDR1 LNHDA, CDR2 SQIVND (reference sequence). The CDR3 consists of 17 residues.

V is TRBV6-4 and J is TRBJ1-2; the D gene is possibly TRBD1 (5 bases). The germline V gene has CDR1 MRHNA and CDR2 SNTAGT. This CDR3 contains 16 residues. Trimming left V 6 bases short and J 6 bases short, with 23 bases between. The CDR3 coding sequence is TGTGCCAGCAGCCCACGGGCGACAGCGAGCCCAGATGGCTACACCTTC. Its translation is CASSPRATASPDGYTF.

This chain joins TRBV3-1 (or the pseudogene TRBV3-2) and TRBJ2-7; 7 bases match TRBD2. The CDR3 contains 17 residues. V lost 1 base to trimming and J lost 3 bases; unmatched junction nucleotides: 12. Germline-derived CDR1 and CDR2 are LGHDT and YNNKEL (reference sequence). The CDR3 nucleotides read TGTGCCAGCAGCCAAGTCAGCGGGAAATTACGCCTCTACGAGCAGTACTTC. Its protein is CASSQVSGKLRLYEQYF.

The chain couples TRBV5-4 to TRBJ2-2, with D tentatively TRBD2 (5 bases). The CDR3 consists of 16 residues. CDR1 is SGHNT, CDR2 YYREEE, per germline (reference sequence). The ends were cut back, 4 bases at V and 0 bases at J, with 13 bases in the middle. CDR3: CASSPYGETNTGELFF. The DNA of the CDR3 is TGTGCCAGCAGCCCGTACGGGGAGACGAACACCGGGGAGCTGTTTTTT.

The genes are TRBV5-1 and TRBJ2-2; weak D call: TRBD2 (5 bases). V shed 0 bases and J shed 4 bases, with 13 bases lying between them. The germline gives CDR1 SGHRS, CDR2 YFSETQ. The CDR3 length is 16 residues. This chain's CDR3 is CASSLVRTEVTGELFF. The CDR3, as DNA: TGCGCCAGCAGCTTGGTTCGGACGGAGGTCACCGGGGAGCTGTTTTTT.

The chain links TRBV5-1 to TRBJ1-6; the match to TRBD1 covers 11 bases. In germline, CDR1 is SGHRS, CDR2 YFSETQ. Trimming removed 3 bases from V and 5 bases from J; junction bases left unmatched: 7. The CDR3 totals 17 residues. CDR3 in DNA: TGCGCCAGCAGCTCCGGAGGACAGGGGGCTAATAATTCACCCCTCCACTTT. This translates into CASSSGGQGANNSPLHF.

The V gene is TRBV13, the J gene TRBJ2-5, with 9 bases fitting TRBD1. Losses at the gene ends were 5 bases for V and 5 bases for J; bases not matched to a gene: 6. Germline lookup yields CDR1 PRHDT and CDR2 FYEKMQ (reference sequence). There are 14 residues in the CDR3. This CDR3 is CASSPGTGSETQYF. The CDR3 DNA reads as TGTGCCAGCAGCCCAGGGACAGGGAGCGAGACCCAGTACTTC.

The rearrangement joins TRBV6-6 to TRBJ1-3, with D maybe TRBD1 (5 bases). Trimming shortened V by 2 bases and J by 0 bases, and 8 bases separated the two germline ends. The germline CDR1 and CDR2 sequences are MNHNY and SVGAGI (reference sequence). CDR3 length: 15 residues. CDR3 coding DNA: TGTGCCAGCAGTTACGGGGGGTACTCTGGAAACACCATATATTTT. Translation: CASSYGGYSGNTIYF.

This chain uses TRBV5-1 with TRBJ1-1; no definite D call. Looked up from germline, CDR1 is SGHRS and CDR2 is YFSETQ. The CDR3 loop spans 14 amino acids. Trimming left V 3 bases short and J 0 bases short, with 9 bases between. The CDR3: CASSSGSVNTEAFF. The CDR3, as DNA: TGCGCCAGCAGCTCGGGATCTGTGAACACTGAAGCTTTCTTT.